This T cell receptor beta chain stems from a study of blood T cell repertoires in COVID-19. Measured with immunoSEQ multiplex PCR; TCRdb has only the in-frame clones, and not every one. The repertoire holds some 150,000 clones, with about four fifths as singletons. CDR1 is MGHRA, CDR2 YSYEKL, per germline. This CDR3 has 18 amino acids. J gave up 6 bases and V 3 bases, and 15 bases lay outside the gene matches. The V call is TRBV4-1, the J call TRBJ2-1, with 9 nucleotides matching TRBD1. The sequenced sample was PBMCs or T cells enriched from blood (not recorded which). This TCR was sampled from a woman in her forties or fifties who had been exposed to COVID-19. DNA of the CDR3: TGCGCCAGCAGCCAGGTTGGGACAGGGTATTGGGGCCTCAATGAGCAGTTCTTC. It is translated as CASSQVGTGYWGLNEQFF.